The 21 T cell receptor beta chains below come from one sample, sequenced in a study of patients and donors after allogeneic stem cell transplantation. TCRdb recomputed calls from the RT-PCR reads with MiXCR, one row per CDR3 protein. This table holds some 880,000 distinct CDR3 sequences, roughly 18% found once. Sequences were obtained from blood, either unsorted or a sorted T cell fraction (not recorded which). Receptors were obtained from a human donor who was either an allogeneic HSCT recipient or a stem cell or donor lymphocyte infusion donor (not recorded which). It is not recorded whose cells these are; they may come from a transplant donor.

The chain recombines TRBV6-5 with TRBJ1-2; D may be TRBD1 (6 bases). The germline V gene has CDR1 MNHEY and CDR2 SVGAGI. The V end lost 8 bases, the J end lost 5 bases, and 12 bases lay between the germline ends. This CDR3 contains 12 residues. The CDR3 protein is CASAGGPYGYTF. The CDR3 bases are TGTGCCAGCGCGGGGGGGCCTTATGGCTACACCTTC.

This clonotype was counted many times. The gene calls are TRBV5-1 and TRBJ1-1, with D hard to call. The CDR3 loop spans 15 amino acids. Trimming took off 0 bases at V and 0 bases at J, with 9 bases between the two ends. The germline V gene has CDR1 SGHRS and CDR2 YFSETQ. The CDR3 reads CASSLGPGLNTEAFF. CDR3 nucleotides: TGCGCCAGCAGCTTGGGTCCAGGCCTGAACACTGAAGCTTTCTTT.

This chain connects TRBV20-1 to TRBJ1-1; D gene unclear. Germline loops: CDR1 DFQATT, CDR2 SNEGSKA (reference sequence). The V end lost 3 bases, the J end lost 0 bases, and 14 bases lay between the germline ends. The CDR3 totals 15 residues. The CDR3 coding sequence is TGCAGTGCTAGGACCCGGGGTCACATGAACACTGAAGCTTTCTTT. It codes for CSARTRGHMNTEAFF.

The chain is built from TRBV3-1 and TRBJ1-1; possibly TRBD1 for D (5 bases). Germline CDR1 LGHDT, CDR2 YNNKEL (reference sequence). This CDR3 contains 12 residues. V lost 2 bases and J 7 bases, leaving 8 bases between the germline ends. Here the CDR3 reads CASSQIQGEAFF. The CDR3 DNA reads as TGTGCCAGCAGCCAAATTCAGGGTGAAGCTTTCTTT.

This clonotype has more than one count but fewer than ten. The genes are TRBV12-3 or TRBV12-4 and TRBJ2-3, with D possibly being TRBD1 (6 bases). The CDR3 totals 12 residues. V lost 10 bases to trimming and J lost 0 bases, with 8 bases between them. The CDR3 DNA sequence: TGTGCCACAGGGGTTAGCACAGATACGCAGTATTTT. Encoded protein: CATGVSTDTQYF.

This chain uses TRBV13 with TRBJ1-1; D possibly corresponds to TRBD1 (6 bases). CDR3 length: 13 residues. V shed 4 bases and J shed 5 bases, with 11 bases lying between them. CDR1 PRHDT and CDR2 FYEKMQ come from the germline V gene (reference sequence). The CDR3 protein is CASSSRQETEAFF. In nucleotides, the CDR3 is TGTGCCAGCAGCTCGCGACAGGAGACTGAAGCTTTCTTT.

V gene TRBV3-1 combines with J gene TRBJ2-3, with D unclear. Trimming stripped 3 bases from V and 0 bases from J, with 10 bases between. Germline CDR1 LGHDT, CDR2 YNNKEL (reference sequence). The CDR3 extends over 15 amino acids. The CDR3 nucleotides are TGTGCCAGCAGCCACCGCGGTAGGAGCACAGATACGCAGTATTTT. Protein sequence: CASSHRGRSTDTQYF.

This clonotype was counted between two and nine times. The chain joins TRBV12-3 or TRBV12-4 to TRBJ2-3, with D possibly called TRBD1 or TRBD2 (7 bases each). This CDR3 contains 14 residues. The V and J ends lost 6 bases and 3 bases respectively, with 13 bases between them. CDR3 in DNA: TGTGCCAGCAGCCAGGGGGGGATGACAGATACGCAGTATTTT. This gives the protein CASSQGGMTDTQYF.

This clonotype appeared a few times. This chain uses TRBV6-1 with TRBJ2-7, with D possibly TRBD1 on 6 matching bases. Germline CDR1 is MNHNS and CDR2 is SASEGT. This CDR3 has 14 residues. V was shortened by 5 bases and J by 5 bases, with 16 bases between the two germline ends. The CDR3 DNA is TGTGCCAGCAGTCGGGGACAATTCAACCACGAGCAGTACTTC. It specifies CASSRGQFNHEQYF.

This clonotype was observed a single time. The chain links TRBV25-1 to TRBJ2-6, with 9 positions matching TRBD1. With 8 bases clipped from V and 0 bases from J, the junction kept 5 bases outside the gene matches. The CDR3 extends over 16 amino acids. Germline CDR1 and CDR2: MGHDK and SYGVNS. The CDR3 DNA sequence: TGTGCCAGCGGGACAGGGTGGGGCTCTGGGGCCAACGTCCTGACTTTC. Translated, it gives CASGTGWGSGANVLTF.

This clonotype was detected a few times. This chain uses TRBV11-2 with TRBJ2-1; 8 nucleotides line up with TRBD2. Germline V gives CDR1 SGHAT, CDR2 FQNNGV. Unmatched junction bases numbered 4, after V lost 1 base and J lost 2 bases. This CDR3 spans 16 amino acids. The CDR3 reads CASSLGIAGPYNEQFF. The DNA for the CDR3 is TGTGCCAGCAGCTTAGGAATAGCGGGGCCCTACAATGAGCAGTTCTTC.

This clonotype occurred a few times. This chain uses TRBV25-1 with TRBJ2-7; D is perhaps TRBD1 or TRBD2 (5 bases each). V was clipped by 5 bases and J by 7 bases, with 18 bases between them. CDR1 is MGHDK, CDR2 SYGVNS, per germline. The CDR3 is made up of 14 amino acids. The CDR3 DNA follows: TGTGCCAGCAGTCTCGGGACGGAAGGTGGGGAGCAGTACTTC. It specifies CASSLGTEGGEQYF.

This chain connects TRBV12-3 or TRBV12-4 to TRBJ1-5; TRBD1 might be the D (6 bases). V shed 5 bases and J shed 9 bases, with 14 bases lying between them. This CDR3 comprises 13 residues. The CDR3: CASSGGPAAPQHF. CDR3 nucleotide sequence: TGTGCCAGCAGTGGGGGCCCTGCAGCGCCCCAGCATTTT.

The chain employs TRBV28 and TRBJ2-7, with 8 bases lining up with TRBD1. The V segment lost 9 bases and the J segment 4 bases; nucleotides outside the gene matches: 11. Germline V lookup: CDR1 MDHEN, CDR2 SYDVKM. This CDR3 spans 14 amino acids. DNA for the CDR3: TGTGCCAGTCTTCCCGACAGGGGTTTGTACGAGCAGTACTTC. Translation: CASLPDRGLYEQYF. The full variable domain, with the rest looked up from reference TRBV28 and TRBJ2-7, is DVKVTQSSRYLVKRTGEKVFLECVQDMDHENMFWYRQDPGLGLRLIYFSYDVKMKEKGDIPEGYSVSREKKERFSLILESASTNQTSMYLCASLPDRGLYEQYFGPGTRLTVT.

This clonotype was recorded a few times. The V and J genes are TRBV5-5 and TRBJ2-2; D possibly matches TRBD1 or TRBD2 (5 bases each). The CDR3 has 15 amino acids. With 4 bases removed from V and 4 bases from J, the gap between germline ends came to 14 bases. The V gene's germline CDR1 is SGHKS and CDR2 YYEKEE (reference sequence). CDR3 DNA: TGTGCCAGCAGCCCGAGGGACCTATTCACCGGGGAGCTGTTTTTT. Translated, it gives CASSPRDLFTGELFF.

This clonotype was seen more than once but under ten times. The V gene is TRBV12-3 or TRBV12-4, the J gene TRBJ2-1; tentative D call: TRBD2 (6 bases). V lost 7 bases to trimming and J lost 10 bases, with 20 bases between them. This CDR3 comprises 14 residues. In nucleotides, the CDR3 is TGTGCCAGCACCCAGGCCCCGTCAAGCGGGGAGCAGTTCTTC. This gives the protein CASTQAPSSGEQFF.

This clonotype was picked up a small number of times. This rearrangement joins TRBV15 to TRBJ1-1, with D unresolved. CDR3 length: 13 amino acids. V was pared by 11 bases and J by 0 bases, with 13 bases between. Per the germline V gene, CDR1 is LNHNV and CDR2 is YYDKDF (reference sequence). The CDR3 coding sequence is TGTGCCTCTCGAACACAGATGAACACTGAAGCTTTCTTT. Translation: CASRTQMNTEAFF. Full variable domain (missing parts from reference TRBV15 and TRBJ1-1): DAMVIQNPRYQVTQFGKPVTLSCSQTLNHNVMYWYQQKSSQAPKLLFHYYDKDFNNEADTPDNFQSRRPNTSFCFLDIRSPGLGDTAMYLCASRTQMNTEAFFGQGTRLTVV.

This clonotype came up a few times. V usage is TRBV6-5 and J usage is TRBJ1-2; no clear D gene. CDR1 is MNHEY, CDR2 SVGAGI, per germline. V lost 2 bases and J 4 bases, leaving 8 bases between the germline ends. This CDR3 has 13 residues. The CDR3 DNA sequence: TGTGCCAGCAGTTACCGGCACGCCTATGGCTACACCTTC. Amino acids: CASSYRHAYGYTF.

On this clonotype itself: The junction departs from the called germline gene at one end, perhaps through a read error. V usage is TRBV6-1 and J usage is TRBJ1-1; D call uncertain. Germline lookup yields CDR1 MNHNS and CDR2 SASEGT. There are 14 residues in the CDR3. The CDR3 reads CASREGSVGAEAFF. The CDR3 DNA reads as TGTGCCAGCAGAGAAGGGTCCGTCGGGGCTGAAGCTTTCTTT.

The chain combines TRBV9 with TRBJ1-4; TRBD1 is a possible D gene (5 bases). V lost 4 bases and J lost 5, with 12 bases in between. From germline, CDR1 is SGDLS and CDR2 YYNGEE. CDR3 length: 14 amino acids. Here the CDR3 DNA reads TGTGCCAGCAGCTCTTCGACAGAAAATGAAAAACTGTTTTTT. It codes for CASSSSTENEKLFF.

This clonotype was observed a few times. J is TRBJ2-3 and V is TRBV7-7; no reliable D call. The CDR3 runs to 14 residues. V lost 5 bases and J lost 3, with 12 bases in between. CDR1 and CDR2 from the germline V gene are SSHAT and FNYEAQ (reference sequence). CDR3 region: CASSPYSGTDTQYF. The CDR3 DNA is TGTGCCAGCAGCCCCTATTCTGGGACAGATACGCAGTATTTT.